The subject of this entry is one TCR beta chain. Its specificity is not known. The CDR3 runs to 16 residues. Trimming took 3 bases from V and 6 from J; bases not matched to a gene: 7. Germline loops: CDR1 SGHAT, CDR2 FQNNGV. The library targeted TCRbeta and was prepared with unique molecular identifiers. TCRdb used MiXCR to reprocess the PCR reads, holding one entry per CDR3 protein. This sample has about 300,000 distinct CDR3 sequences, with over 7% found just once. The data belong to a study of T-cell reconstitution after alpha-beta-depleted transplantation in children. The study, taken as a whole, reports: At the one-year point after transplant, T-cell counts and TCRbeta diversity were found to come mostly from T cells that had been newly produced.

The sequence was collected from a female patient aged 2-15 years who had a stem cell transplant for Fanconi anemia, so the T cells may come from the graft donor. Sequencing used peripheral blood, obtained 360 days after TCRalphabeta/CD19-depleted stem cell transplant. The genes are TRBV11-2 and TRBJ2-1; 11 bases line up with TRBD2. The CDR3 nucleotides read TGTGCCAGCAGCTTGTTAGCGGGGGGGCAGAGCAATGAGCAGTTCTTC. This gives the protein CASSLLAGGQSNEQFF.